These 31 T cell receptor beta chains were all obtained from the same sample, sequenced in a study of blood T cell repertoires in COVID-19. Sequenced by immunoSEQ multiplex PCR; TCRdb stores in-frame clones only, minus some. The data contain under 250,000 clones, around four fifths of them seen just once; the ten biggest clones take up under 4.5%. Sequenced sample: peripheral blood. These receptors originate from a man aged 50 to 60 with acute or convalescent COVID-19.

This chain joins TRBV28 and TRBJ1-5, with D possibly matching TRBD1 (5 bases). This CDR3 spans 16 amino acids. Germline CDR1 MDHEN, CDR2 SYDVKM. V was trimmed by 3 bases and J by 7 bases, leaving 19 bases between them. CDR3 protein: CASSFYGALGGQPQHF. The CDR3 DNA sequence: TGTGCCAGCAGTTTTTATGGGGCCCTGGGTGGCCAGCCCCAGCATTTT.

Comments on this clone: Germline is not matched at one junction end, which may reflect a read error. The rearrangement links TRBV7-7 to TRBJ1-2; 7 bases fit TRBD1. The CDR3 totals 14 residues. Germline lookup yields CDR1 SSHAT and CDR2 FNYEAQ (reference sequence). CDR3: CASSSKGARRGYTF. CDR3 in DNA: TGTGCTAGCAGCTCTAAGGGGGCCCGGAGGGGCTACACCTTC.

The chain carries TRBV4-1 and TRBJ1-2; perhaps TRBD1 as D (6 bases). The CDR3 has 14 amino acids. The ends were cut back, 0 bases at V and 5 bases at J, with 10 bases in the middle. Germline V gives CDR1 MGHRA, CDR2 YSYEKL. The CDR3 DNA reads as TGCGCCAGCAGCCAAGATAACAGGGATTATGGCTACACCTTC. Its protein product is CASSQDNRDYGYTF.

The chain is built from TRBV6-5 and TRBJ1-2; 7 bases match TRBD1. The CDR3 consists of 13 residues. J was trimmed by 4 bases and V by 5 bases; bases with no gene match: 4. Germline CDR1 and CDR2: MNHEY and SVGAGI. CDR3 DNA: TGTGCCAGCAGTACAGGGGCAGTCTATGGCTACACCTTC. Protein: CASSTGAVYGYTF.

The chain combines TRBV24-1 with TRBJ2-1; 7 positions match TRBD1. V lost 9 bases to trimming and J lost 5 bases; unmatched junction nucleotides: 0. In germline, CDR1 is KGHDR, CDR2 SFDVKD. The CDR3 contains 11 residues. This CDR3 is CATGTDNEQFF. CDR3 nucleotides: TGTGCCACCGGGACAGACAATGAGCAGTTCTTC.

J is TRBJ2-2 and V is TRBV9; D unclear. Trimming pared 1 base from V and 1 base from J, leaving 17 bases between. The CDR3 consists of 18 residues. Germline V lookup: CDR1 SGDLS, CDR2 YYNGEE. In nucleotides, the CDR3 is TGTGCCAGCAGCGTAATGCACGCTGCAGGTAAGAACACCGGGGAGCTGTTTTTT. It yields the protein CASSVMHAAGKNTGELFF.

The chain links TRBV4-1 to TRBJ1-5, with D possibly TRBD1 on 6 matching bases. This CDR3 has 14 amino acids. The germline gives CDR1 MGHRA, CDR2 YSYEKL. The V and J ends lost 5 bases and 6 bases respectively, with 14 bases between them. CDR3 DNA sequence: TGCGCCAGCAGCTTCAGGGGCGGCCGTCAGCCCCAGCATTTT. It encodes CASSFRGGRQPQHF.

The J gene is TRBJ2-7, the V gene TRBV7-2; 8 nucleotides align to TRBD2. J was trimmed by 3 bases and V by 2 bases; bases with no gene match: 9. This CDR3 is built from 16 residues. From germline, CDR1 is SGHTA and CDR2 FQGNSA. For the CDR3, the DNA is TGTGCCAGCAGCTTAAGTATTACTAGCGGACTCTACGAGCAGTACTTC. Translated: CASSLSITSGLYEQYF.

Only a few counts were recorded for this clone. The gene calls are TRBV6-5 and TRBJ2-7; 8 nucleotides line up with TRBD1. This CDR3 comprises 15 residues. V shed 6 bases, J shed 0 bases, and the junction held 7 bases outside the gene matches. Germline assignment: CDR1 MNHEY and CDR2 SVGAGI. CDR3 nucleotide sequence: TGTGCCAGCAGCCCCCAGGGACAGGACTCCTACGAGCAGTACTTC. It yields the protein CASSPQGQDSYEQYF.

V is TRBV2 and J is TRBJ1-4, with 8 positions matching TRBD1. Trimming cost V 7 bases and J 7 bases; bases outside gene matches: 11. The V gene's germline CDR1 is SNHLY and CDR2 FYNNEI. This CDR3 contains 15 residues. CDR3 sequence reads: CASTTLGQGSEKLFF. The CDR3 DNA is TGTGCCAGCACTACCCTCGGACAGGGTAGTGAAAAACTGTTTTTT.

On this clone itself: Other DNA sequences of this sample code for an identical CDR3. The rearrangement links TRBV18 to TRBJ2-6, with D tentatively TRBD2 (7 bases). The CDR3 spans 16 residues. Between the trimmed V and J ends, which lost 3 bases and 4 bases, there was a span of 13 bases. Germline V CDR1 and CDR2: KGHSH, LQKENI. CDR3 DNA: TGTGCCAGCTCACCTCTGGGGGGGCAAGGGGCCAACGTCCTGACTTTC. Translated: CASSPLGGQGANVLTF.

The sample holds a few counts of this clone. Written as DNA, the CDR3 is TGTGCCAGCAGTTACCGCAGGGATGCGGAAAAACTGTTTTTT. Protein sequence: CASSYRRDAEKLFF. The chain has TRBV6-5 and TRBJ1-4; D might be TRBD1 (5 bases). The CDR3 extends over 14 amino acids. The V and J ends lost 2 bases and 8 bases respectively, with 12 bases between them. Per the germline V gene, CDR1 is MNHEY and CDR2 is SVGAGI.

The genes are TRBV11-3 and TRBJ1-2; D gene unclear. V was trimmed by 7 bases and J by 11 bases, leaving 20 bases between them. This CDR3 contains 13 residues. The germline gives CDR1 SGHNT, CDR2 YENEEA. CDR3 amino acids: CASTKGGQSGYTF. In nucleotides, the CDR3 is TGTGCCAGCACCAAAGGTGGGCAGTCCGGATACACCTTC.

CDR3 in amino acids: CASSVSDTEAFF. In nucleotides, the CDR3 is TGTGCCAGCAGCGTGTCGGACACTGAAGCTTTCTTT. This chain uses TRBV9 with TRBJ1-1; no definite D call. CDR1 SGDLS and CDR2 YYNGEE come from the germline V gene. This CDR3 is 12 amino acids long. The ends were cut back, 2 bases at V and 3 bases at J, with 5 bases in the middle.

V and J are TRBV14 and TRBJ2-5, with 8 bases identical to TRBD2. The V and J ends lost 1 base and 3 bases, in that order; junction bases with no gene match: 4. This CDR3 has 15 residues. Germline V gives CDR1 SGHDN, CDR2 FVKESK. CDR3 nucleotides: TGTGCCAGCAGCCAAGCGGGGGGGAATAAAGAGACCCAGTACTTC. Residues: CASSQAGGNKETQYF.

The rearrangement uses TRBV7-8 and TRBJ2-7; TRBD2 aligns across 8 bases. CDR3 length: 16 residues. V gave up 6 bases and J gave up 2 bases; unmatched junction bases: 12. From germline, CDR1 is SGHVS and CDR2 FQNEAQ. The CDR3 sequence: CASRGGGLVDAYEQYF. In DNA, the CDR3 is TGTGCCAGCAGAGGGGGGGGACTAGTCGATGCCTACGAGCAGTACTTC.

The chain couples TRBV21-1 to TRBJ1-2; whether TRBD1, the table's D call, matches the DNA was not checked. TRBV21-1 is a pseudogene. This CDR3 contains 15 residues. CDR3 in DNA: TGTGCCAGCAGCAAGCTCATAAAGACAGACTATGGCTACACCTTC. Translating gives CASSKLIKTDYGYTF.

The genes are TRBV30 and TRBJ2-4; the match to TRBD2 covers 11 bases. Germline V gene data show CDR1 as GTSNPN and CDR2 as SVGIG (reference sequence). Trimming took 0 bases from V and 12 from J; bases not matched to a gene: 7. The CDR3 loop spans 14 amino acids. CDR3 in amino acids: CAWSVGVSGGDQYF. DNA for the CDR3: TGTGCCTGGAGTGTAGGTGTTAGCGGGGGGGATCAGTACTTC.

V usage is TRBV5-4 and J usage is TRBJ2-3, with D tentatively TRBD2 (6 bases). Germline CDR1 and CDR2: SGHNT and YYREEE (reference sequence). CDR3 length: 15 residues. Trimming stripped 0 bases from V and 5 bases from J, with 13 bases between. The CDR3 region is CASSLASGAKDTQYF. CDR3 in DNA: TGTGCCAGCAGCTTGGCATCGGGAGCTAAAGATACGCAGTATTTT.

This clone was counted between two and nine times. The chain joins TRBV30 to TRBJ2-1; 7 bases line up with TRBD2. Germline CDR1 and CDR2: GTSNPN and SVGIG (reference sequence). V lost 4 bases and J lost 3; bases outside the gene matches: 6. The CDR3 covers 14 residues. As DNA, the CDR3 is TGTGCCTGGACACACTGGGGGGGCTACAATGAGCAGTTCTTC. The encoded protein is CAWTHWGGYNEQFF. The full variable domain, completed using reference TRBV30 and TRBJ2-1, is SQTIHQWPATLVQPVGSPLSLECTVEGTSNPNLYWYRQAAGRGLQLLFYSVGIGQISSEVPQNLSASRPQDRQFILSSKKLLLSDSGFYLCAWTHWGGYNEQFFGPGTRLTVL.

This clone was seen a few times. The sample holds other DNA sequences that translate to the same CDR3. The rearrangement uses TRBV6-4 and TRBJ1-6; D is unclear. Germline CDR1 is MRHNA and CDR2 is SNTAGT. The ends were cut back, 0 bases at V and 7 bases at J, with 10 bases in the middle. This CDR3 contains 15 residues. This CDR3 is CASSDSGRPNSPLHF. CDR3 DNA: TGTGCCAGCAGTGACTCGGGCAGACCGAATTCACCCCTCCACTTT.

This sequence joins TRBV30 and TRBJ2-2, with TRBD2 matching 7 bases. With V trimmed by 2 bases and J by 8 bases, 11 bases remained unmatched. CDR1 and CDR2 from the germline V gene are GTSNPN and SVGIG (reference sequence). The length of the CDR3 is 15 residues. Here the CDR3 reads CAWSSLGAGAGELFF. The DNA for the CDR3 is TGTGCCTGGAGTTCCCTAGGGGCGGGAGCTGGGGAGCTGTTTTTT.

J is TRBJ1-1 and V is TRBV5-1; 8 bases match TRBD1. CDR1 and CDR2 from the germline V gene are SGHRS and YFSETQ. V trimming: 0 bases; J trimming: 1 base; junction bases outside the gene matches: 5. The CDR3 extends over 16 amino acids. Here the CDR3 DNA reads TGCGCCAGCAGCTTGGGCCCGGGACAGGAGAACACTGAAGCTTTCTTT. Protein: CASSLGPGQENTEAFF. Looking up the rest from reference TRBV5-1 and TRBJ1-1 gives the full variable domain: KAGVTQTPRYLIKTRGQQVTLSCSPISGHRSVSWYQQTPGQGLQFLFEYFSETQRNKGNFPGRFSGRQFSNSRSEMNVSTLELGDSALYLCASSLGPGQENTEAFFGQGTRLTVV.

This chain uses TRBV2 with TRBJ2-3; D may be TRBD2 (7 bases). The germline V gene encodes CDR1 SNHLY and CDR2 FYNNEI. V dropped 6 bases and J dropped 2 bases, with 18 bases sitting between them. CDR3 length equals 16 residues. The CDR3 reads CASSPRGGAPTDTQYF. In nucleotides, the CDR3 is TGTGCCAGCAGCCCTCGAGGGGGGGCGCCCACAGATACGCAGTATTTT.

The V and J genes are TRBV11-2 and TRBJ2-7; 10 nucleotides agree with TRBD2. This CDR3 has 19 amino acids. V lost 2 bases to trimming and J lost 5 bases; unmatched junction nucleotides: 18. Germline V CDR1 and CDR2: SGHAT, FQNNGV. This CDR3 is CASSLISVLAGLSSDEQYF. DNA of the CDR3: TGTGCCAGCAGCTTAATTAGCGTACTAGCGGGACTTAGTAGCGACGAGCAGTACTTC. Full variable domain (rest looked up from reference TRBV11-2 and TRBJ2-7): EAGVAQSPRYKIIEKRQSVAFWCNPISGHATLYWYQQILGQGPKLLIQFQNNGVVDDSQLPKDRFSAERLKGVDSTLKIQPAKLEDSAVYLCASSLISVLAGLSSDEQYFGPGTRLTVT.

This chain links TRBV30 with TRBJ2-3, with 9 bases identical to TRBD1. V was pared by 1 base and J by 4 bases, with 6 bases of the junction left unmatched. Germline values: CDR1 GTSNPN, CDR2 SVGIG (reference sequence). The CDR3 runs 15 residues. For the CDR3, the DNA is TGTGCCTGGAGTGCCGGGACAGGGACCGCAGATACGCAGTATTTT. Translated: CAWSAGTGTADTQYF.

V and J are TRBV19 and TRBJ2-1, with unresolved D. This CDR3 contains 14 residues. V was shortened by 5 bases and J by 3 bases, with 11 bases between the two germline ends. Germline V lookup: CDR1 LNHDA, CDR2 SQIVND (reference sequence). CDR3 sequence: CASSWRSGYNEQFF. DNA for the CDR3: TGTGCCAGTAGTTGGCGGAGTGGCTACAATGAGCAGTTCTTC.

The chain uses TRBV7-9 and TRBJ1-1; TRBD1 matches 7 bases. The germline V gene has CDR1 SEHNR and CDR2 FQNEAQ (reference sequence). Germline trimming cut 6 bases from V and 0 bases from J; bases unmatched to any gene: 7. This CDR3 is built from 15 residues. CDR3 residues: CASRLRGSMNTEAFF. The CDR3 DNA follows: TGTGCCAGCAGACTCAGGGGGAGTATGAACACTGAAGCTTTCTTT.

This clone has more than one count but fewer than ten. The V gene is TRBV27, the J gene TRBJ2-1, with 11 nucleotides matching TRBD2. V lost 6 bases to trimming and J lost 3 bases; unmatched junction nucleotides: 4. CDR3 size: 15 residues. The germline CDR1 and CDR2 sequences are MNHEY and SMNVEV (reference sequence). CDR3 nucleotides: TGTGCCAGCAGGGCGGGACTAGCGGACTACAATGAGCAGTTCTTC. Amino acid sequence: CASRAGLADYNEQFF.

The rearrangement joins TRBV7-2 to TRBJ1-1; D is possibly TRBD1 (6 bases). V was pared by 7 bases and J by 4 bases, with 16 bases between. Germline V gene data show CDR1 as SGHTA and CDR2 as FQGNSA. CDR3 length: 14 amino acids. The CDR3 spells CASIGTLLGTEAFF. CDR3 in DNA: TGTGCCAGCATCGGGACACTTTTAGGCACTGAAGCTTTCTTT.

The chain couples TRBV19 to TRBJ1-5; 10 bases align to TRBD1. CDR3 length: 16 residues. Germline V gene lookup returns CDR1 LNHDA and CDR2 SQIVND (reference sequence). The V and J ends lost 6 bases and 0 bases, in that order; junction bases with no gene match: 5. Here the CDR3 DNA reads TGTGCCAGTAGGGGGACAGGGGCTAATAGCAATCAGCCCCAGCATTTT. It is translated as CASRGTGANSNQPQHF.